The rows below give T cell receptor beta chains drawn from one sample of a study of Ad26.COV2.S vaccination and SARS-CoV-2 variants. TCRdb keeps only in-frame clones here, not all; method: immunoSEQ multiplex PCR. The data show hundreds of thousands of clones, more than 80% seen once. The sample was peripheral blood, taken in a trial of Ad26.COV2.S vaccine versus placebo. Source of these receptors: a person aged 18-65 years who received the Ad26.COV2.S COVID-19 vaccine or a placebo. Each CDR3 is given with its conserved first and last residue. Fields, in order: J gene, clone size, CDR3 length, D gene, V gene, CDR3 DNA, CDR3 protein. A D gene is named only where the DNA matches it firmly. Clone sizes are given selectively: once, few, many, or a class where the clone is expanded.

j_call: TRBJ1-2; clone_size: once; cdr3_length: 17; d_call: NA; v_call: TRBV5-4; cdr3_nt: TGTGCCAGCAGTTTGTTAAGAGAGACAGGTTTTGGCTATGGCTACACCTTC; cdr3_aa: CASSLLRETGFGYGYTF
j_call: TRBJ2-1; clone_size: NA; cdr3_length: 14; d_call: NA; v_call: TRBV4-3; cdr3_nt: TGCGCCAGCAGCTCCCGTAAGTGGAACAATGAGCAGTTCTTC; cdr3_aa: CASSSRKWNNEQFF
j_call: TRBJ2-1; clone_size: NA; cdr3_length: 14; d_call: TRBD2; v_call: TRBV5-6; cdr3_nt: TGTGCCAGCAGCTTGGTAGGGACTACCAATGAGCAGTTCTTC; cdr3_aa: CASSLVGTTNEQFF
j_call: TRBJ1-1; clone_size: NA; cdr3_length: 16; d_call: NA; v_call: TRBV5-6; cdr3_nt: TGTGCCAGCAGCTTGGGGGTCGGGAGTCCGAACACTGAAGCTTTCTTT; cdr3_aa: CASSLGVGSPNTEAFF
j_call: TRBJ2-1; clone_size: NA; cdr3_length: 17; d_call: TRBD2; v_call: TRBV19; cdr3_nt: TGTGCCAGTAGTGGGTGGGGGACTAGCGGGAGGCACAATGAGCAGTTCTTC; cdr3_aa: CASSGWGTSGRHNEQFF
j_call: TRBJ2-5; clone_size: NA; cdr3_length: 15; d_call: TRBD1; v_call: TRBV11-2; cdr3_nt: TGTGCCAGCAGCCAGGGACAGGGCCACCCAGAGACCCAGTACTTC; cdr3_aa: CASSQGQGHPETQYF
j_call: TRBJ2-5; clone_size: NA; cdr3_length: 15; d_call: NA; v_call: TRBV12-2; cdr3_nt: TGTGCAAGTCGAAGAGGCGGGAGGGCCCCGGAGACCCAGTACTTC; cdr3_aa: CASRRGGRAPETQYF
j_call: TRBJ1-2; clone_size: NA; cdr3_length: 12; d_call: TRBD1; v_call: TRBV7-2; cdr3_nt: TGTGCCAGCAGCTCCGACAGGGTCGGCTACACCTTC; cdr3_aa: CASSSDRVGYTF
j_call: TRBJ1-1; clone_size: NA; cdr3_length: 13; d_call: NA; v_call: TRBV5-1; cdr3_nt: TGCGCCAGCAGCTTGGAAGTGGGACCTGAAGCTTTCTTT; cdr3_aa: CASSLEVGPEAFF
j_call: TRBJ2-3; clone_size: NA; cdr3_length: 16; d_call: TRBD2; v_call: TRBV28; cdr3_nt: TGTGCCAGCAGTAACCCTAGCGGAGAACTCACAGATACGCAGTATTTT; cdr3_aa: CASSNPSGELTDTQYF
j_call: TRBJ2-1; clone_size: NA; cdr3_length: 15; d_call: TRBD1; v_call: TRBV5-6; cdr3_nt: TGTGCCAGCAGCCGTGACAGGGGACTCTACAATGAGCAGTTCTTC; cdr3_aa: CASSRDRGLYNEQFF
j_call: TRBJ1-4; clone_size: NA; cdr3_length: 14; d_call: NA; v_call: TRBV6-6; cdr3_nt: TGTGCCAGCAGTTACTCGGGGGGGGATGAAAAACTGTTTTTT; cdr3_aa: CASSYSGGDEKLFF
j_call: TRBJ2-1; clone_size: NA; cdr3_length: 16; d_call: NA; v_call: TRBV5-4; cdr3_nt: TGTGCCAGCAGCTTGGGGACAGCACAATCCTACAATGAGCAGTTCTTC; cdr3_aa: CASSLGTAQSYNEQFF
j_call: TRBJ2-3; clone_size: NA; cdr3_length: 16; d_call: TRBD1; v_call: TRBV24-1; cdr3_nt: TGTGCCACCAGTGACCGACAGGGGGGAGACACAGATACGCAGTATTTT; cdr3_aa: CATSDRQGGDTDTQYF
j_call: TRBJ2-1; clone_size: NA; cdr3_length: 13; d_call: NA; v_call: TRBV29-1; cdr3_nt: TGCAGCGTTGAACTGCTCTCCTACAATGAGCAGTTCTTC; cdr3_aa: CSVELLSYNEQFF
j_call: TRBJ2-7; clone_size: NA; cdr3_length: 15; d_call: TRBD2; v_call: TRBV4-2; cdr3_nt: TGTGCCAGCAGCCCCGGGACTAGCGGTTCCTACGAGCAGTACTTC; cdr3_aa: CASSPGTSGSYEQYF
j_call: TRBJ2-7; clone_size: NA; cdr3_length: 15; d_call: NA; v_call: TRBV5-6; cdr3_nt: TGTGCCAGCAGCTTTATTGGGAGGGGGGCCGACGAGCAGTACTTC; cdr3_aa: CASSFIGRGADEQYF
j_call: TRBJ2-3; clone_size: NA; cdr3_length: 14; d_call: TRBD1; v_call: TRBV11-2; cdr3_nt: TGTGCCAGCAGCTCTCAGGGACAGGGACATACGCAGTATTTT; cdr3_aa: CASSSQGQGHTQYF
j_call: TRBJ2-7; clone_size: NA; cdr3_length: 15; d_call: TRBD1; v_call: TRBV6-2/TRBV6-3; cdr3_nt: TGTGCCAGCAGCATGGACAGGCGACTCTCCTACGAGCAGTACTTC; cdr3_aa: CASSMDRRLSYEQYF
j_call: TRBJ2-7; clone_size: NA; cdr3_length: 20; d_call: TRBD2; v_call: TRBV4-1; cdr3_nt: TGCGCCAGCAGCCAAGCTTTTGGCGGGAGGGCTTCTCCCCTCCGATACGAGCAGTACTTC; cdr3_aa: CASSQAFGGRASPLRYEQYF
j_call: TRBJ2-5; clone_size: NA; cdr3_length: 15; d_call: NA; v_call: TRBV5-1; cdr3_nt: TGCGCCAGCAGCTTGGAGACTACCAACCAAGAGACCCAGTACTTC; cdr3_aa: CASSLETTNQETQYF
j_call: TRBJ2-2; clone_size: NA; cdr3_length: 12; d_call: NA; v_call: TRBV10-3; cdr3_nt: TGTGCCATCAGCCGGGTAACCGGGGAGCTGTTTTTT; cdr3_aa: CAISRVTGELFF
j_call: TRBJ2-5; clone_size: NA; cdr3_length: 17; d_call: NA; v_call: TRBV15; cdr3_nt: TGTGCCACCAGCAGAGGTGCAAGGCTAGCAGTCCAAGAGACCCAGTACTTC; cdr3_aa: CATSRGARLAVQETQYF
j_call: TRBJ2-7; clone_size: NA; cdr3_length: 13; d_call: NA; v_call: TRBV5-4; cdr3_nt: TGTGCCAGCCAAGCGGAAAGCTCCTACGAGCAGTACTTC; cdr3_aa: CASQAESSYEQYF
j_call: TRBJ2-7; clone_size: NA; cdr3_length: 12; d_call: TRBD2; v_call: TRBV6-2/TRBV6-3; cdr3_nt: TGTGCCAGCAGCAATAAAGCGGGAGAGCAGTACTTC; cdr3_aa: CASSNKAGEQYF
j_call: TRBJ2-3; clone_size: NA; cdr3_length: 17; d_call: NA; v_call: TRBV7-8; cdr3_nt: TGTGCCAGCAGCTTAGCTTGGGTAGCCCGCCTTAGGGATACGCAGTATTTT; cdr3_aa: CASSLAWVARLRDTQYF
j_call: TRBJ1-6; clone_size: NA; cdr3_length: 15; d_call: NA; v_call: TRBV6-5; cdr3_nt: TGTGCCAGCAGTTACCGGGGGGTGAACAATTCACCCCTCCACTTT; cdr3_aa: CASSYRGVNNSPLHF
j_call: TRBJ2-3; clone_size: NA; cdr3_length: 14; d_call: TRBD1; v_call: TRBV10-3; cdr3_nt: TGTGCCAGCCTACCGGACAGGGGCACAGATACGCAGTATTTT; cdr3_aa: CASLPDRGTDTQYF
j_call: TRBJ2-1; clone_size: NA; cdr3_length: 16; d_call: NA; v_call: TRBV7-2; cdr3_nt: TGTGCCAGCAGCACATGGGTCGGAAGCTCCTACAATGAGCAGTTCTTC; cdr3_aa: CASSTWVGSSYNEQFF
j_call: TRBJ1-4; clone_size: NA; cdr3_length: 14; d_call: NA; v_call: TRBV6-8; cdr3_nt: TGTGCCAGCAGTTACTGCGTGGCCAATGAAAAACTGTTTTTT; cdr3_aa: CASSYCVANEKLFF
j_call: TRBJ1-2; clone_size: once; cdr3_length: 16; d_call: TRBD1; v_call: TRBV19; cdr3_nt: TGTGCCAGTAGTATAATTCGCGGCAGGGGGCTAAATGGCTACACCTTC; cdr3_aa: CASSIIRGRGLNGYTF
j_call: TRBJ2-2; clone_size: NA; cdr3_length: 15; d_call: NA; v_call: TRBV5-4; cdr3_nt: TGTGCCAGCAGCTTGACAGGGCCTAACACCGGGGAGCTGTTTTTT; cdr3_aa: CASSLTGPNTGELFF
j_call: TRBJ2-2; clone_size: NA; cdr3_length: 12; d_call: NA; v_call: TRBV11-3; cdr3_nt: TGTGCCAGCAGCGACCTCACCGGGGAGCTGTTTTTT; cdr3_aa: CASSDLTGELFF
j_call: TRBJ2-5; clone_size: NA; cdr3_length: 17; d_call: TRBD2; v_call: TRBV6-2/TRBV6-3; cdr3_nt: TGTGCCAGCAGTTACGGGGGGACTAGCGGGGGCCAAGAGACCCAGTACTTC; cdr3_aa: CASSYGGTSGGQETQYF
j_call: TRBJ1-4; clone_size: NA; cdr3_length: 16; d_call: NA; v_call: TRBV4-3; cdr3_nt: TGCGCCAGCAGCCAAGATAAGGGGACGGGGTTTGAAAAACTGTTTTTT; cdr3_aa: CASSQDKGTGFEKLFF
j_call: TRBJ1-1; clone_size: NA; cdr3_length: 13; d_call: NA; v_call: TRBV29-1; cdr3_nt: TGCAGCGTCAACCAGGGGCCACCCCTTGGAGCTTTCTTT; cdr3_aa: CSVNQGPPLGAFF
j_call: TRBJ2-1; clone_size: NA; cdr3_length: 14; d_call: NA; v_call: TRBV5-1; cdr3_nt: TGCGCCAGCACCCTGGGGCAGGGTCCCAATGAGCAGTTCTTC; cdr3_aa: CASTLGQGPNEQFF
j_call: TRBJ2-1; clone_size: NA; cdr3_length: 12; d_call: NA; v_call: TRBV5-1; cdr3_nt: TGCGCCAGCAGCTTGTTGGGTGGTGAGCAGTTCTTC; cdr3_aa: CASSLLGGEQFF
j_call: TRBJ2-1; clone_size: NA; cdr3_length: 17; d_call: NA; v_call: TRBV15; cdr3_nt: TGTGCCACCTCCTTACCTCCACCGGGACTCATATACAATGAGCAGTTCTTC; cdr3_aa: CATSLPPPGLIYNEQFF
j_call: TRBJ2-3; clone_size: NA; cdr3_length: 15; d_call: TRBD2; v_call: TRBV5-4; cdr3_nt: TGTGCCAGCAGCTCCGAGCGGGAGTTCACAGATACGCAGTATTTT; cdr3_aa: CASSSEREFTDTQYF
j_call: TRBJ1-1; clone_size: NA; cdr3_length: 15; d_call: TRBD1; v_call: TRBV15; cdr3_nt: TGTGCCACCAGCGCCAGACAGGGTTGGAACACTGAAGCTTTCTTT; cdr3_aa: CATSARQGWNTEAFF
j_call: TRBJ1-2; clone_size: NA; cdr3_length: 13; d_call: NA; v_call: TRBV27; cdr3_nt: TGTGCCAGCAGTTTAGAGGGAAGTGCGGTCTACACCTTC; cdr3_aa: CASSLEGSAVYTF
j_call: TRBJ2-7; clone_size: NA; cdr3_length: 15; d_call: TRBD1; v_call: TRBV10-3; cdr3_nt: TGTGCCATCAGTGACCGGGACAGGAGCTCCTACGAGCAGTACTTC; cdr3_aa: CAISDRDRSSYEQYF
j_call: TRBJ2-3; clone_size: NA; cdr3_length: 14; d_call: TRBD1; v_call: TRBV27; cdr3_nt: TGTGCCAGCAGCAGGGGGCTGACTATAGATACGCAGTATTTT; cdr3_aa: CASSRGLTIDTQYF
j_call: TRBJ2-3; clone_size: NA; cdr3_length: 16; d_call: TRBD2; v_call: TRBV10-3; cdr3_nt: TGTGCCATCAGTGTCGATACTAGCGGCTACACAGATACGCAGTATTTT; cdr3_aa: CAISVDTSGYTDTQYF
j_call: TRBJ2-7; clone_size: NA; cdr3_length: 14; d_call: NA; v_call: TRBV27; cdr3_nt: TGTGCCAGCAGAGGGGGGACAGAATCCTACGAGCAGTACTTC; cdr3_aa: CASRGGTESYEQYF
j_call: TRBJ2-2; clone_size: NA; cdr3_length: 16; d_call: NA; v_call: TRBV4-2; cdr3_nt: TGTGCCAGCAGCCAGGAGAGAGGAATTGGGACCGGGGAGCTGTTTTTT; cdr3_aa: CASSQERGIGTGELFF
j_call: TRBJ2-7; clone_size: NA; cdr3_length: 13; d_call: TRBD2; v_call: TRBV5-4; cdr3_nt: TGTGCCAGCAGCTCCGGACTAGCCTACGAGCAGTACTTC; cdr3_aa: CASSSGLAYEQYF
j_call: TRBJ2-1; clone_size: few; cdr3_length: 14; d_call: NA; v_call: TRBV11-3; cdr3_nt: TGTGCCAGCAGCCCCCCCGGCCGTAATGATGAGCAGTTCTTC; cdr3_aa: CASSPPGRNDEQFF
j_call: TRBJ2-2; clone_size: few; cdr3_length: 13; d_call: NA; v_call: TRBV4-1; cdr3_nt: TGCGCCAGCCAGAGGAAGAACACCGGGGAGCTGTTTTTT; cdr3_aa: CASQRKNTGELFF